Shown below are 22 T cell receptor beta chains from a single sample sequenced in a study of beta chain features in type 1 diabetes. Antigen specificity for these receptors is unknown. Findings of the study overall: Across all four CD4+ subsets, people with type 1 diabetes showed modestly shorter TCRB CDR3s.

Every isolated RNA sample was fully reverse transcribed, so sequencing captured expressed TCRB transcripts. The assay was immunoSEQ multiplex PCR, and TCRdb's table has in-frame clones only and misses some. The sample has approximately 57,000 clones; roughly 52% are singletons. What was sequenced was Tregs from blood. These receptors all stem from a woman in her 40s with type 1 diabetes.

CDR3 protein: CASSPEGVSPLHF. The CDR3 DNA reads TGTGCCAGCTCACCTGAAGGGGTTTCACCCCTCCACTTT. The chain is built from TRBV18 and TRBJ1-6; the D gene is possibly TRBD1 (5 bases). The CDR3 covers 13 residues. The germline V gene has CDR1 KGHSH and CDR2 LQKENI. Trimming shortened V by 3 bases and J by 9 bases, and 9 bases separated the two germline ends.

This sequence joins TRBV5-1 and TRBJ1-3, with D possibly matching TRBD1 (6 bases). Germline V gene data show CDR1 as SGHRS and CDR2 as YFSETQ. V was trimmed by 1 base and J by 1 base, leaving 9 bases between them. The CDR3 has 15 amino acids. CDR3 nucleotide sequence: TGCGCCAGCAGCTTGAAGGGGGAATCTGGAAACACCATATATTTT. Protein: CASSLKGESGNTIYF.

The CDR3 loop reads CASSVSHRVDDGYTF. The CDR3 DNA follows: TGTGCCAGCAGCGTATCCCACAGGGTTGACGATGGCTACACCTTC. V usage is TRBV9 and J usage is TRBJ1-2, with D perhaps TRBD1 (6 bases). The CDR3 spans 15 residues. Looked up from germline, CDR1 is SGDLS and CDR2 is YYNGEE. Deletions cut 1 base from V and 6 bases from J, with 16 bases between. Complete variable domain (other parts from reference TRBV9 and TRBJ1-2): DSGVTQTPKHLITATGQRVTLRCSPRSGDLSVYWYQQSLDQGLQFLIQYYNGEERAKGNILERFSAQQFPDLHSELNLSSLELGDSALYFCASSVSHRVDDGYTFGSGTRLTVV.

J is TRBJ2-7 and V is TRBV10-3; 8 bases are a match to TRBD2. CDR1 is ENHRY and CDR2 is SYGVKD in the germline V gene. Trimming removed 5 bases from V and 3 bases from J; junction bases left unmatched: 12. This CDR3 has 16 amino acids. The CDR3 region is CAISPGSGSTRYEQYF. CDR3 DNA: TGTGCCATCAGTCCCGGAAGCGGGAGCACCCGCTACGAGCAGTACTTC.

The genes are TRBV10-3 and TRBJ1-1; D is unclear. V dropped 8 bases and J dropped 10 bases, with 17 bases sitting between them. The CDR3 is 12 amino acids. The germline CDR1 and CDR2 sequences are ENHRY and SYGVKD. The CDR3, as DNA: TGTGCCATCGGGTATGGCGATACGGGAGCTTTCTTT. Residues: CAIGYGDTGAFF.

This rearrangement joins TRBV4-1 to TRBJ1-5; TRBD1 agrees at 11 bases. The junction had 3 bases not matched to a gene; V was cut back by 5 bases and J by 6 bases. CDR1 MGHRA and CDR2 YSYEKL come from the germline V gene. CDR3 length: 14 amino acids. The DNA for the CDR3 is TGCGCCAGCAGCGTTGGACAGGGGGCTCAGCCCCAGCATTTT. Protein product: CASSVGQGAQPQHF.

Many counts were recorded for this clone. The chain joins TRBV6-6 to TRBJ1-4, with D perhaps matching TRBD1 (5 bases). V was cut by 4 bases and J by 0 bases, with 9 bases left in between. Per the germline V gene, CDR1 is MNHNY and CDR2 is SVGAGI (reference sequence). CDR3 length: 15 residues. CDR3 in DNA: TGTGCCAGCAGTTCGACCAGGGCAACTAATGAAAAACTGTTTTTT. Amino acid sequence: CASSSTRATNEKLFF.

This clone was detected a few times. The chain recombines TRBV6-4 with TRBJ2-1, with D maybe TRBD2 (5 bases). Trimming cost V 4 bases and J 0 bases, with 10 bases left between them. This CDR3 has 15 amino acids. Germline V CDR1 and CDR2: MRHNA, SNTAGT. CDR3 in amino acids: CASSGTGGSYNEQFF. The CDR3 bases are TGTGCCAGCAGTGGGACTGGCGGCTCCTACAATGAGCAGTTCTTC.

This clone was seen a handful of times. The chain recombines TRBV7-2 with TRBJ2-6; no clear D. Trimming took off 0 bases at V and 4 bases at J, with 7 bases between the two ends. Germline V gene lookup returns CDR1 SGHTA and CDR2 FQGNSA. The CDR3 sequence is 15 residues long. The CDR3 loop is CASSLAHNGANVLTF. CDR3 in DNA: TGTGCCAGCAGCTTAGCGCACAACGGGGCCAACGTCCTGACTTTC.

CDR3 bases: TGTGCCAGCAGCCTTACCGGACTCGGCACTGAAGCTTTCTTT. It translates to CASSLTGLGTEAFF. The chain couples TRBV7-2 to TRBJ1-1, with D hard to call. Germline CDR1 SGHTA, CDR2 FQGNSA. This CDR3 is built from 14 residues. Deletions cut 5 bases from V and 4 bases from J, with 14 bases between.

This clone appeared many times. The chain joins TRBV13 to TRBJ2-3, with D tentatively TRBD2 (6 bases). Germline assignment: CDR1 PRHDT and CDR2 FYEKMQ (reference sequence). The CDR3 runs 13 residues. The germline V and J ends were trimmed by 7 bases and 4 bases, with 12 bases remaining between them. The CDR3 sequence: CASIPAGSDTQYF. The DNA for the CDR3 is TGTGCCAGCATCCCCGCGGGGTCAGATACGCAGTATTTT.

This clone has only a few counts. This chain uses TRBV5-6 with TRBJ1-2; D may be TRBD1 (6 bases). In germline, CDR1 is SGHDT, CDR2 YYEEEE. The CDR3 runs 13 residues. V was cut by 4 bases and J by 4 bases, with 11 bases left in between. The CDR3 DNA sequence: TGTGCCAGCAGCCCCGGACAGACCTATGGCTACACCTTC. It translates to CASSPGQTYGYTF.

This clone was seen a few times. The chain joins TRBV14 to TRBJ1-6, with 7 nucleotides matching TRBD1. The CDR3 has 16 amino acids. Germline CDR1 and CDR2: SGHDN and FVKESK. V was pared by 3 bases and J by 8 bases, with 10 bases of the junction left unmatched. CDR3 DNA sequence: TGTGCCAGCAGCCAGCACAGGGGCCTGCTGGATTCACCCCTCCACTTT. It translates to CASSQHRGLLDSPLHF. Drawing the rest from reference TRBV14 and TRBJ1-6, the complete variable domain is EAGVTQFPSHSVIEKGQTVTLRCDPISGHDNLYWYRRVMGKEIKFLLHFVKESKQDESGMPNNRFLAERTGGTYSTLKVQPAELEDSGVYFCASSQHRGLLDSPLHFGNGTRLTVT.

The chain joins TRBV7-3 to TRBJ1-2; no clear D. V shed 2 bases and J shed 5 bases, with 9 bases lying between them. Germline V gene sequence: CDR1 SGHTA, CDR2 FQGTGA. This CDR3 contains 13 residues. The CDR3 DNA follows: TGTGCCAGCAGCTTAGAGGCGGGGTATGGCTACACCTTC. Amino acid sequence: CASSLEAGYGYTF.

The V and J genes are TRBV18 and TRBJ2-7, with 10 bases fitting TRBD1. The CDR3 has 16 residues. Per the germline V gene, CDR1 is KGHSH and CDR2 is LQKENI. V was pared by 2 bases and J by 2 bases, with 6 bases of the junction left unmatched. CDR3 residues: CASSPKVGQGAYEQYF. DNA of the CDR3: TGTGCCAGCTCACCAAAAGTAGGACAGGGGGCCTACGAGCAGTACTTC.

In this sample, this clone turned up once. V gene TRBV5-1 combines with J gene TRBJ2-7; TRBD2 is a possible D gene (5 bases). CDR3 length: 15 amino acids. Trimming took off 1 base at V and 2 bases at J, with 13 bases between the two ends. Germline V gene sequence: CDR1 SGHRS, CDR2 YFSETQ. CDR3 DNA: TGCGCCAGCAGCTTGCGGCCTAGAGGGACCTACGAGCAGTACTTC. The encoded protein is CASSLRPRGTYEQYF.

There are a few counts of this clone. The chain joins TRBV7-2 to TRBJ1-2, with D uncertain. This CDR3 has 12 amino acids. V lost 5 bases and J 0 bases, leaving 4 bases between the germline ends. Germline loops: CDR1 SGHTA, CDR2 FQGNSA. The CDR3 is CASSPPNYGYTF. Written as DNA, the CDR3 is TGTGCCAGCAGCCCTCCTAACTATGGCTACACCTTC.

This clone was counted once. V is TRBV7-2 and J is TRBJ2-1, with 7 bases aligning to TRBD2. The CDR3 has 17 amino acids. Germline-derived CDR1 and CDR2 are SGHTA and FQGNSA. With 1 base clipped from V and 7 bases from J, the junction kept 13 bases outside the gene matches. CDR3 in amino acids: CASSLVERTSLRNEQFF. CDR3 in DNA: TGTGCCAGCAGCTTAGTTGAACGGACTAGTCTAAGGAATGAGCAGTTCTTC.

The CDR3 nucleotides read TGCGCCAGCAGCCCTAGATCTGGGGGCCTTCCCTACGAGCAGTACTTC. It is translated as CASSPRSGGLPYEQYF. This chain connects TRBV5-1 to TRBJ2-7, with a tentative D call TRBD1 (6 bases). Germline CDR1 reads SGHRS; CDR2 reads YFSETQ. Trimming cost V 4 bases and J 2 bases, with 19 bases left between them. This CDR3 has 16 amino acids.

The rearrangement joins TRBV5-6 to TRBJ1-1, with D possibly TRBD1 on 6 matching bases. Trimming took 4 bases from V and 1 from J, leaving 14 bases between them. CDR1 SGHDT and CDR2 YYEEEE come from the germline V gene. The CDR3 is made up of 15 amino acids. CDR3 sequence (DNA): TGTGCCAGCAGCCCCCCCAGGGGAAGGAACACTGAAGCTTTCTTT. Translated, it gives CASSPPRGRNTEAFF. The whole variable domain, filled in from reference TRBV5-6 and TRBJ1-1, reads DAGVTQSPTHLIKTRGQQVTLRCSPKSGHDTVSWYQQALGQGPQFIFQYYEEEERQRGNFPDRFSGHQFPNYSSELNVNALLLGDSALYLCASSPPRGRNTEAFFGQGTRLTVV.

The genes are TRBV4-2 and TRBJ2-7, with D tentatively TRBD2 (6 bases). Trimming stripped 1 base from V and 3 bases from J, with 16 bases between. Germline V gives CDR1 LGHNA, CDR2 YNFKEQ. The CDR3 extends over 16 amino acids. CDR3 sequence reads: CASSQATGRGDYEQYF. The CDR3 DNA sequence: TGTGCCAGCAGCCAAGCCACGGGGCGGGGAGACTACGAGCAGTACTTC.

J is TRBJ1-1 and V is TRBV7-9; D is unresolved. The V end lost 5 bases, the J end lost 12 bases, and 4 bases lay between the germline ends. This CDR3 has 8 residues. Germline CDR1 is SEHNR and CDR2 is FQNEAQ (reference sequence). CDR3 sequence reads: CASSPSFF. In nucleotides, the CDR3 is TGTGCCAGCAGCCCATCTTTCTTT.